The 32 T cell receptor beta chains given below trace back to one sample, sequenced in a study of PD-1 blockade in classical Hodgkin lymphoma. Every patient was affected by relapse after autologous stem cell transplantation, while exposure to brentuximab vedotin was not uniform. Measured with immunoSEQ multiplex PCR; TCRdb has only the in-frame clones, and not every one. The table records 100,000 to 120,000 clones, 80% to 90% of them present only once. The sample here was peripheral blood mononuclear cells (PBMCs), taken before the second cycle of nivolumab. Receptor source: a human donor with classical Hodgkin lymphoma.

The chain is built from TRBV6-5 and TRBJ2-7, with 7 positions matching TRBD1. CDR3 size: 15 residues. Germline lookup yields CDR1 MNHEY and CDR2 SVGAGI. J gave up 2 bases and V 5 bases, and 9 bases lay outside the gene matches. The chain's CDR3 is CASSGRDSQAYEQYF. CDR3 bases: TGTGCCAGCAGTGGACGGGACAGCCAAGCCTACGAGCAGTACTTC.

CDR3 residues: CASSPESSGANVLTF. In DNA form, the CDR3 reads TGTGCCAGCTCACCAGAAAGCTCTGGGGCCAACGTCCTGACTTTC. The chain recombines TRBV18 with TRBJ2-6; D not resolved. CDR1 KGHSH and CDR2 LQKENI come from the germline V gene. The V and J ends lost 2 bases and 0 bases respectively, with 5 bases between them. The CDR3 runs to 15 residues.

The chain carries TRBV28 and TRBJ1-2; 10 nucleotides align to TRBD1. The CDR3 consists of 13 residues. The germline V gene has CDR1 MDHEN and CDR2 SYDVKM. The V and J ends lost 4 bases and 4 bases, in that order; junction bases with no gene match: 0. The CDR3 nucleotides are TGTGCCAGCAGTTGGACAGGGGGCTATGGCTACACCTTC. The encoded protein is CASSWTGGYGYTF.

The chain joins TRBV13 to TRBJ2-7; maybe TRBD1 (6 bases). V was pared by 0 bases and J by 4 bases, with 10 bases between. The CDR3 totals 14 residues. CDR1 and CDR2 from the germline V gene are PRHDT and FYEKMQ (reference sequence). The CDR3 nucleotides read TGTGCCAGCAGCTTAGGCCAGGGGCGGTACGAGCAGTACTTC. Its translation is CASSLGQGRYEQYF.

V is TRBV2 and J is TRBJ2-7; maybe TRBD2 (6 bases). V lost 7 bases and J lost 1, with 17 bases in between. The CDR3 covers 15 residues. Per germline, CDR1 SNHLY and CDR2 FYNNEI. Written as DNA, the CDR3 is TGTGCCAGCAAGGTGGAGGCGGGGATTTCCTACGAGCAGTACTTC. Its translation is CASKVEAGISYEQYF.

This clone was counted once. The J gene is TRBJ2-5, the V gene TRBV27; 7 bases are a match to TRBD2. Germline values: CDR1 MNHEY, CDR2 SMNVEV (reference sequence). Unmatched junction bases numbered 6, after V lost 2 bases and J lost 9 bases. The CDR3 spans 13 residues. The CDR3 sequence: CASSLAFRGAQYF. CDR3 bases: TGTGCCAGCAGTTTAGCATTTCGGGGGGCCCAGTACTTC.

The chain combines TRBV6-5 with TRBJ2-1; D gene uncertain. V was shortened by 4 bases and J by 2 bases, with 6 bases between the two germline ends. The CDR3 has 13 residues. Looked up from germline, CDR1 is MNHEY and CDR2 is SVGAGI. The CDR3 nucleotides are TGTGCCAGCAGTTCGGTGGCCTACAATGAGCAGTTCTTC. Translating gives CASSSVAYNEQFF.

The gene calls are TRBV5-1 and TRBJ2-1; 8 bases agree with TRBD2. From germline, CDR1 is SGHRS and CDR2 YFSETQ. This CDR3 region has 19 residues. The J segment lost 2 bases and the V segment lost 2 bases, leaving 15 bases of the junction unmatched. CDR3 in DNA: TGCGCCAGCAGCTTCGGACTAGCAATGATAATAAGGACCTACAATGAGCAGTTCTTC. Residues: CASSFGLAMIIRTYNEQFF.

The genes are TRBV6-1 and TRBJ1-2; D is unresolved. The CDR3 contains 17 residues. Germline V lookup: CDR1 MNHNS, CDR2 SASEGT. V was trimmed by 2 bases and J by 4 bases, leaving 20 bases between them. The CDR3 spells CASSEFEGPLGPYGYTF. The CDR3 DNA reads TGTGCCAGCAGTGAATTCGAAGGGCCCCTCGGCCCCTATGGCTACACCTTC.

As for this clone: The junction departs from the called germline gene at one end, perhaps through a read error. CDR3 region: CASRGGQFSNEQYF. The CDR3 bases are TGTGCCAGCAGGGGAGGACAGTTCTCCAACGAGCAGTACTTC. The chain employs TRBV2 and TRBJ2-7; D may be TRBD1 or TRBD2 (6 bases each). Germline V gene lookup returns CDR1 SNHLY and CDR2 FYNNEI. The CDR3 extends over 14 amino acids.

The V gene is TRBV5-1, the J gene TRBJ2-3; tentatively, D is TRBD1 (5 bases). This CDR3 is 15 amino acids long. Between the trimmed V and J ends, which lost 0 bases and 0 bases, there was a span of 8 bases. From germline, CDR1 is SGHRS and CDR2 YFSETQ. This CDR3 reads CASSLGQQSTDTQYF. The CDR3 coding sequence is TGCGCCAGCAGCTTGGGACAGCAAAGCACAGATACGCAGTATTTT.

The chain combines TRBV30 with TRBJ2-5; 8 positions match TRBD1. The junction had 3 bases not matched to a gene; V was cut back by 7 bases and J by 5 bases. CDR1 GTSNPN and CDR2 SVGIG come from the germline V gene (reference sequence). The CDR3 covers 11 residues. CDR3 nucleotide sequence: TGTGCCTTGAACAGGGGGGAGACCCAGTACTTC. Translated, it gives CALNRGETQYF.

The chain uses TRBV11-2 and TRBJ2-2; the match to TRBD2 covers 12 bases. Unmatched junction bases numbered 6, after V lost 0 bases and J lost 4 bases. Germline values: CDR1 SGHAT, CDR2 FQNNGV. The CDR3 is 18 amino acids. CDR3 amino acids: CASSLDLAGGPGTGELFF. As DNA, the CDR3 is TGTGCCAGCAGCTTAGACCTAGCGGGAGGGCCTGGCACCGGGGAGCTGTTTTTT.

J is TRBJ2-7 and V is TRBV7-2; D perhaps matches TRBD1 (6 bases). The CDR3 covers 16 residues. V lost 3 bases, J lost 3 bases, and 18 bases lay in between. CDR1 is SGHTA, CDR2 FQGNSA, per germline. CDR3 residues: CASSLEVGALGYEQYF. CDR3 DNA: TGTGCCAGCAGCTTGGAAGTGGGGGCGCTGGGCTACGAGCAGTACTTC.

V and J are TRBV29-1 and TRBJ2-2, with D perhaps matching TRBD1 or TRBD2 (6 bases each). V was trimmed by 6 bases and J by 0 bases, leaving 17 bases between them. In germline, CDR1 is SQVTM, CDR2 ANQGSEA. This CDR3 is built from 16 residues. CDR3 nucleotides: TGCAGCGTCAAGGGGGGTACTATATCGAACACCGGGGAGCTGTTTTTT. Translating gives CSVKGGTISNTGELFF.

The genes are TRBV6-1 and TRBJ2-3, with D uncertain. Trimming removed 7 bases at V and 2 bases at J, with 13 bases between. CDR1 and CDR2 (germline): MNHNS, SASEGT. The CDR3 extends over 14 amino acids. CDR3 residues: CASKVPANTDTQYF. The CDR3 DNA sequence: TGTGCCAGCAAGGTCCCAGCGAACACAGATACGCAGTATTTT.

The chain is built from TRBV4-1 and TRBJ2-7; the D is unclear. Per the germline V gene, CDR1 is MGHRA and CDR2 is YSYEKL. CDR3 size: 14 residues. Trimming took off 1 base at V and 3 bases at J, with 10 bases between the two ends. For the CDR3, the DNA is TGCGCCAGCAGCCAAGGCCAGTCCCTCTACGAGCAGTACTTC. Translated, it gives CASSQGQSLYEQYF.

This clone is a singleton in its sample. The V and J genes are TRBV28 and TRBJ1-4; no reliable D call. The germline V gene has CDR1 MDHEN and CDR2 SYDVKM. The CDR3 loop spans 12 amino acids. V lost 2 bases and J 7 bases, leaving 5 bases between the germline ends. CDR3 amino acids: CASSLRAEKLFF. The CDR3 DNA reads TGTGCCAGCAGTTTAAGGGCTGAAAAACTGTTTTTT.

The CDR3 DNA reads as TGCGCCAGCAGACCGGGACAGGGTGCGAACATTCAGTACTTC. This translates into CASRPGQGANIQYF. This chain uses TRBV5-1 with TRBJ2-4, with TRBD1 identical over 9 bases. The germline V gene has CDR1 SGHRS and CDR2 YFSETQ. Trimming at V came to 5 bases and at J to 7 bases, leaving 7 bases not matched to a gene. This CDR3 contains 14 residues.

V and J are TRBV7-9 and TRBJ2-1, with TRBD2 identical over 10 bases. From germline, CDR1 is SEHNR and CDR2 FQNEAQ (reference sequence). Unmatched junction bases numbered 13, after V lost 5 bases and J lost 6 bases. The CDR3 has 17 residues. The CDR3 DNA is TGTGCCAGCAGCACCCCGGTACTAGCGGGAAAGCTCAATGAGCAGTTCTTC. Protein product: CASSTPVLAGKLNEQFF.

The rearrangement uses TRBV29-1 and TRBJ2-1, with 11 positions matching TRBD2. The trim removed 2 bases at V and 16 bases at J, leaving 13 bases unmatched. The CDR3 is 14 residues long. Germline CDR1 SQVTM, CDR2 ANQGSEA. CDR3 region: CSVESGIILAGEFF. Written as DNA, the CDR3 is TGCAGCGTTGAAAGCGGGATAATACTAGCGGGGGAATTCTTC.

The chain couples TRBV19 to TRBJ1-1; TRBD1 might be the D (6 bases). Trimming removed 11 bases at V and 1 base at J, with 20 bases between. Germline CDR1 LNHDA, CDR2 SQIVND (reference sequence). CDR3 length: 15 residues. The CDR3 DNA reads as TGTGCCTCCAGCGGGGGGCTTGGAAGGAACACTGAAGCTTTCTTT. Protein: CASSGGLGRNTEAFF. The full variable domain, with the rest looked up from reference TRBV19 and TRBJ1-1, is DGGITQSPKYLFRKEGQNVTLSCEQNLNHDAMYWYRQDPGQGLRLIYYSQIVNDFQKGDIAEGYSVSREKKESFPLTVTSAQKNPTAFYLCASSGGLGRNTEAFFGQGTRLTVV.

The genes are TRBV27 and TRBJ1-1; 7 nucleotides align to TRBD1. The junction had 9 bases not matched to a gene; V was cut back by 8 bases and J by 6 bases. Germline V gene sequence: CDR1 MNHEY, CDR2 SMNVEV (reference sequence). This CDR3 region has 13 residues. The CDR3 DNA is TGTGCCAGCGCCGAGACAGGGTTATCTGAAGCTTTCTTT. Translation: CASAETGLSEAFF.

The J gene is TRBJ2-7, the V gene TRBV6-6; 8 nucleotides align to TRBD2. The junction had 9 bases not matched to a gene; V was cut back by 6 bases and J by 5 bases. The CDR3 has 14 amino acids. CDR1 and CDR2 from the germline V gene are MNHNY and SVGAGI (reference sequence). Here the CDR3 reads CASSTGREANEQYF. The CDR3 coding sequence is TGTGCCAGCAGCACGGGGCGGGAGGCTAACGAGCAGTACTTC.

This clone was seen a handful of times. This sequence joins TRBV28 and TRBJ1-2; weak D call: TRBD1 (5 bases). Germline CDR1 is MDHEN and CDR2 is SYDVKM. Trimming removed 6 bases from V and 8 bases from J, with 19 bases in between. CDR3 size: 14 residues. The CDR3 here is CASSPGTGIEGYTF. As DNA, the CDR3 is TGTGCCAGCAGCCCCGGGACGGGGATCGAAGGCTACACCTTC.

The chain employs TRBV4-3 and TRBJ2-1, with 8 bases that match TRBD2. This CDR3 contains 15 residues. Germline trimming cut 4 bases from V and 6 bases from J; bases unmatched to any gene: 8. Germline loops: CDR1 LGHNA, CDR2 YSLEER. The CDR3 coding sequence is TGCGCCAGCAGCCCTGGGGGGACTAGTCTCAATGAGCAGTTCTTC. Protein sequence: CASSPGGTSLNEQFF.

The chain joins TRBV4-1 to TRBJ2-7; a weak D match, TRBD2 (5 bases). Per the germline V gene, CDR1 is MGHRA and CDR2 is YSYEKL. Between the trimmed V and J ends, which lost 3 bases and 2 bases, there was a span of 14 bases. The CDR3 length is 15 residues. CDR3 DNA: TGCGCCAGCAGCCAGCTAGCTGAGTATACCTACGAGCAGTACTTC. Its protein is CASSQLAEYTYEQYF.

This clone was observed many times. The chain carries TRBV6-1 and TRBJ1-5, with D uncertain. Germline assignment: CDR1 MNHNS and CDR2 SASEGT. The ends were cut back, 4 bases at V and 0 bases at J, with 7 bases in the middle. The CDR3 runs 14 residues. Here the CDR3 reads CASSAPYSNQPQHF. The CDR3 DNA reads as TGTGCCAGCAGTGCTCCCTATAGCAATCAGCCCCAGCATTTT.

This chain joins TRBV6-5 and TRBJ2-7; a possible D gene is TRBD1 (5 bases). CDR1 and CDR2 (germline): MNHEY, SVGAGI. V lost 11 bases and J lost 3, with 8 bases in between. The CDR3 spans 10 residues. The CDR3 coding sequence is TGTGCCGCAGGGATCTACGAGCAGTACTTC. Protein: CAAGIYEQYF.

The chain uses TRBV6-1 and TRBJ1-1; D may be TRBD1 (6 bases). Germline V lookup: CDR1 MNHNS, CDR2 SASEGT. Trimming shortened V by 5 bases and J by 4 bases, and 11 bases separated the two germline ends. The CDR3 has 13 amino acids. CDR3 region: CASSNTGRTEAFF. The CDR3 nucleotides read TGTGCCAGCAGTAATACAGGGCGCACTGAAGCTTTCTTT.

The rearrangement uses TRBV6-1 and TRBJ1-2; 12 bases line up with TRBD1. V shed 4 bases and J 2 bases; nucleotides not matched to a gene: 11. The CDR3 is 18 amino acids. Germline V gene lookup returns CDR1 MNHNS and CDR2 SASEGT. CDR3 bases: TGTGCCAGCAGTGCGCCCCCGGGACAGGGGGCTTTGAACTATGGCTACACCTTC. Translation: CASSAPPGQGALNYGYTF.

The chain has TRBV10-3 and TRBJ2-3; 10 nucleotides agree with TRBD2. Germline CDR1 and CDR2: ENHRY and SYGVKD. The CDR3 runs 17 residues. V trimming: 2 bases; J trimming: 1 base; junction bases outside the gene matches: 6. The CDR3 sequence: CAISERLAGEGTDTQYF. Here the CDR3 DNA reads TGTGCCATCAGTGAGCGGCTAGCGGGAGAAGGCACAGATACGCAGTATTTT.